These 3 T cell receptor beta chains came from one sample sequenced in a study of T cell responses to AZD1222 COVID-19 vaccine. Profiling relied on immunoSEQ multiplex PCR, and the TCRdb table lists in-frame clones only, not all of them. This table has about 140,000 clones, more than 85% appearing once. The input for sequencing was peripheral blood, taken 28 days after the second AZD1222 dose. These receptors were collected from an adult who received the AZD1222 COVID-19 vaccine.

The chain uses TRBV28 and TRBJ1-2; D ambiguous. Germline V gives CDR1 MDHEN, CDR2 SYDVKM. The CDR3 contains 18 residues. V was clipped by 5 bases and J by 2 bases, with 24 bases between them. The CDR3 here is CASSGEQTIRPLNYGYTF. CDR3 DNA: TGTGCCAGCAGTGGAGAGCAGACCATCCGACCCCTCAACTATGGCTACACCTTC.

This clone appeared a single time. CDR3 bases: TGTGCCAGCAGCGTAGTCTATGGGACAGCCTACAATGAGCAGTTCTTC. Its protein product is CASSVVYGTAYNEQFF. The chain combines TRBV9 with TRBJ2-1, with 7 bases aligning to TRBD1. J was trimmed by 2 bases and V by 0 bases; bases with no gene match: 5. The CDR3 runs to 16 residues. The germline CDR1 and CDR2 sequences are SGDLS and YYNGEE.

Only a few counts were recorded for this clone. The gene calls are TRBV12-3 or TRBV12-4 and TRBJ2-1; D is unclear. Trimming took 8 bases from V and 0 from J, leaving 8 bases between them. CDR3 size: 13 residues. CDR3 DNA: TGTGCCAGCCTTCGGAGCTCCTACAATGAGCAGTTCTTC. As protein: CASLRSSYNEQFF.